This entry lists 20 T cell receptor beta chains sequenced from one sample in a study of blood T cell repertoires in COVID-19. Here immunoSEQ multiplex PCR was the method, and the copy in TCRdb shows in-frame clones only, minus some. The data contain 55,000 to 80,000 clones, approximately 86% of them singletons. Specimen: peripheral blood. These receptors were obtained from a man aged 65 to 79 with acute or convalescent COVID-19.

The CDR3 coding sequence is TGTGCCAGTAGGGGGACAGGGGCGATTTCGGAGACCCAGTACTTC. Amino acid sequence: CASRGTGAISETQYF. The V gene is TRBV19, the J gene TRBJ2-5; the match to TRBD1 covers 10 bases. CDR3 length: 15 residues. The V and J ends lost 6 bases and 5 bases, in that order; junction bases with no gene match: 9. Germline V CDR1 and CDR2: LNHDA, SQIVND (reference sequence).

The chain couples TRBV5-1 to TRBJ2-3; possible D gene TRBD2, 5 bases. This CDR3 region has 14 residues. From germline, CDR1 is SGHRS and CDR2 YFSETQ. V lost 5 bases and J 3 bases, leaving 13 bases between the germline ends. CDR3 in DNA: TGCGCCAGCAGTTTGAATACGGGGACAGATACGCAGTATTTT. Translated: CASSLNTGTDTQYF. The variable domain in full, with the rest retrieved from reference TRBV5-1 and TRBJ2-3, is KAGVTQTPRYLIKTRGQQVTLSCSPISGHRSVSWYQQTPGQGLQFLFEYFSETQRNKGNFPGRFSGRQFSNSRSEMNVSTLELGDSALYLCASSLNTGTDTQYFGPGTRLTVL.

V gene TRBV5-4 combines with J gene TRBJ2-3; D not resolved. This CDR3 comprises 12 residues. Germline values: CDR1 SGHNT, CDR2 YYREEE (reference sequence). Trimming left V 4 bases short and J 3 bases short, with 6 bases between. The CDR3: CASSPRTDTQYF. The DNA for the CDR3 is TGTGCCAGCAGCCCGAGGACAGATACGCAGTATTTT.

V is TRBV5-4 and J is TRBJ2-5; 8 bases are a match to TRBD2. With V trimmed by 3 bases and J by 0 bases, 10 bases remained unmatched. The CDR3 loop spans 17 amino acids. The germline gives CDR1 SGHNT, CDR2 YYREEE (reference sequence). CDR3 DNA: TGTGCCAGCAGCTCTGGGGCGGCGGGAGGCCACCAAGAGACCCAGTACTTC. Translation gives CASSSGAAGGHQETQYF.

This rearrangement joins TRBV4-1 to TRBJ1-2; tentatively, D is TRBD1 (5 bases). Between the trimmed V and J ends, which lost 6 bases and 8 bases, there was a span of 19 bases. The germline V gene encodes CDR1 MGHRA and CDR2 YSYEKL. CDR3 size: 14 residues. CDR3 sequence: CASSQGGGAWGYTF. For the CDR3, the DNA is TGCGCCAGCAGTCAGGGTGGTGGGGCGTGGGGCTACACCTTC.

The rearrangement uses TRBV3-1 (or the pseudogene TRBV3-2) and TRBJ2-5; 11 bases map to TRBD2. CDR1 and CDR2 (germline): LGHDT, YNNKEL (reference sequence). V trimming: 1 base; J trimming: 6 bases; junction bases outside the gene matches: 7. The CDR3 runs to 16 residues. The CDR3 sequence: CASSQGSGGELKTQYF. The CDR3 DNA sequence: TGTGCCAGCAGCCAAGGTAGCGGGGGGGAATTGAAGACCCAGTACTTC.

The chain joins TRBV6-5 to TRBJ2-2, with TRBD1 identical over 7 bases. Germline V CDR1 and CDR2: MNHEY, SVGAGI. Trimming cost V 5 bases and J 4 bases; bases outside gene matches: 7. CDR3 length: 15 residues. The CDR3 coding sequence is TGTGCCAGCAGTCCCCGGGACAGCGGCACCGGGGAGCTGTTTTTT. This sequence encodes CASSPRDSGTGELFF.

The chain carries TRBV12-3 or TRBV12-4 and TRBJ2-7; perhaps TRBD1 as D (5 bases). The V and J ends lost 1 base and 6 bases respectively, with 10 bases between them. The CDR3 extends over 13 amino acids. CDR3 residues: CASSLVQGREQYF. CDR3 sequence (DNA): TGTGCCAGCAGTTTAGTTCAGGGCCGCGAGCAGTACTTC.

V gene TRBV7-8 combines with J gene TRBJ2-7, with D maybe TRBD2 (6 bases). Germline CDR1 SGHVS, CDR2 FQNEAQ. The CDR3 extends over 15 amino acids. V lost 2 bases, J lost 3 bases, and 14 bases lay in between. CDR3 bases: TGTGCCAGCAGCTTAAAGTCTTTGGGGGGCTACGAGCAGTACTTC. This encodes CASSLKSLGGYEQYF.

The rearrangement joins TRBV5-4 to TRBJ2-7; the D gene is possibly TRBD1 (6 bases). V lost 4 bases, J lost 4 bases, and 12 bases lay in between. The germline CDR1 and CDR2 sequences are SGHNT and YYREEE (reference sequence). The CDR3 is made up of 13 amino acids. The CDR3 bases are TGTGCCAGCAGCATACAGGGAAGTTACGAGCAGTACTTC. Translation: CASSIQGSYEQYF.

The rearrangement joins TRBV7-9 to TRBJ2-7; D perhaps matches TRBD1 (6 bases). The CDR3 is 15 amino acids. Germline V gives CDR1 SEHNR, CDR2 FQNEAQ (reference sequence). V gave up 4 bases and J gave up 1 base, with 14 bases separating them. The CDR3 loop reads CASSSQGQVSYEQYF. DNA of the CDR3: TGTGCCAGCAGCTCTCAGGGACAAGTTTCCTACGAGCAGTACTTC.

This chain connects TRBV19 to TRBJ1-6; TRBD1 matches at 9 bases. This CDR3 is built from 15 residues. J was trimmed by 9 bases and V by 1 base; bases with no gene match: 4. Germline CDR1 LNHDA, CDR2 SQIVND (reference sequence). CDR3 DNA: TGTGCCAGTAGTATAGGGGACAGGGTTCGTTCACCCCTCCACTTT. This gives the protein CASSIGDRVRSPLHF.

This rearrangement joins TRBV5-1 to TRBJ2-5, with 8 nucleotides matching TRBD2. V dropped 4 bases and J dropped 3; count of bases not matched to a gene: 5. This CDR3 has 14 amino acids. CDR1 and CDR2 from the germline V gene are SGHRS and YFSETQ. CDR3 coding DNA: TGCGCCAGCAGCCCCGGGGGGGCGGAAGAGACCCAGTACTTC. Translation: CASSPGGAEETQYF.

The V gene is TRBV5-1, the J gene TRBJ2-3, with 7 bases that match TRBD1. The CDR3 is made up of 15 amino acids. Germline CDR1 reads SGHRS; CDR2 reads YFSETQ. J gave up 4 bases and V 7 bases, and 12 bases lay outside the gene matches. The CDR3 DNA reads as TGCGCCAGCCGTCAGGTAGCAGGGGGTGCAGATACGCAGTATTTT. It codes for CASRQVAGGADTQYF.

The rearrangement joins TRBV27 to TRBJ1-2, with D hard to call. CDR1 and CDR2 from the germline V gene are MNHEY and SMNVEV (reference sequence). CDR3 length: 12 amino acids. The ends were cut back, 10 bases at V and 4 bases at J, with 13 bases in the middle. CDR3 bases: TGTGCCACCCCCCTAACCTCCTATGGCTACACCTTC. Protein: CATPLTSYGYTF.

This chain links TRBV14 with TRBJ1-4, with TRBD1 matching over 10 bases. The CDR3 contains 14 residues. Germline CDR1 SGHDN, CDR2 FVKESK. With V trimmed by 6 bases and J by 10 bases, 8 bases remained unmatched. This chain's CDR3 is CASSLRDRGRKLFF. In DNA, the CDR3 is TGTGCCAGCAGTCTCCGGGACAGGGGACGAAAACTGTTTTTT.

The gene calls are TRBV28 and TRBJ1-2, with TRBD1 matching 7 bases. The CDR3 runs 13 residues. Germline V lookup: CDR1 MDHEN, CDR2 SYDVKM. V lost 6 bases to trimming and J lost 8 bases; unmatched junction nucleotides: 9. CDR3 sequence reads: CASRLRDRRGYTF. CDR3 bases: TGTGCCAGCAGACTCCGGGACAGAAGAGGCTACACCTTC.

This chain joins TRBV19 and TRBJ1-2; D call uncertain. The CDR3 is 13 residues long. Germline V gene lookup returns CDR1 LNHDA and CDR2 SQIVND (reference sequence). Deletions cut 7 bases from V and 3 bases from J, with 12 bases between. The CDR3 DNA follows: TGTGCCAGTACCGCAGTATTGGACTATGGCTACACCTTC. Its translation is CASTAVLDYGYTF.

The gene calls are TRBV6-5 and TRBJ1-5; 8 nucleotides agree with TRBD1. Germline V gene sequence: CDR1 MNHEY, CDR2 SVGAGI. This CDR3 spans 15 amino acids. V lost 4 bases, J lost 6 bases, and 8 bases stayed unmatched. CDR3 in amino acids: CASSSGTGYSQPQHF. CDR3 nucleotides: TGTGCCAGCAGTTCCGGGACAGGTTACTCTCAGCCCCAGCATTTT.

CDR3 in amino acids: CSEGGIETQYF. CDR3 bases: TGCAGTGAAGGCGGGATAGAGACCCAGTACTTC. The genes are TRBV20-1 and TRBJ2-5; possible D gene TRBD2, 6 bases. CDR1 is DFQATT and CDR2 is SNEGSKA in the germline V gene (reference sequence). Trimming removed 7 bases from V and 4 bases from J, with 10 bases in between. The CDR3 totals 11 residues.